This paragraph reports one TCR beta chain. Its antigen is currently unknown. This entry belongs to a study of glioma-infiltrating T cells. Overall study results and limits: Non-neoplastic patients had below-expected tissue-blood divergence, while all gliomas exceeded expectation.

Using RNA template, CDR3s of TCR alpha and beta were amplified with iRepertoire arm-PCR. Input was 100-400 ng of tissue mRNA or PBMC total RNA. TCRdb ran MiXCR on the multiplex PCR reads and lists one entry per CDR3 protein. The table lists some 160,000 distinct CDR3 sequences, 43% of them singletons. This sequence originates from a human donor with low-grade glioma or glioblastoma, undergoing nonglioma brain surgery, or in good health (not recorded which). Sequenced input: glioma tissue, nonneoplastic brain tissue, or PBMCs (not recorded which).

CDR3 region: CSAGDSRREQPQHF. The CDR3 DNA reads as TGCAGTGCGGGGGACAGCAGAAGGGAGCAGCCCCAGCATTTT. The gene calls are TRBV20-1 and TRBJ1-5, with 7 bases identical to TRBD1. The CDR3 runs 14 residues. Germline CDR1 DFQATT, CDR2 SNEGSKA (reference sequence). With V trimmed by 6 bases and J by 7 bases, 12 bases remained unmatched.